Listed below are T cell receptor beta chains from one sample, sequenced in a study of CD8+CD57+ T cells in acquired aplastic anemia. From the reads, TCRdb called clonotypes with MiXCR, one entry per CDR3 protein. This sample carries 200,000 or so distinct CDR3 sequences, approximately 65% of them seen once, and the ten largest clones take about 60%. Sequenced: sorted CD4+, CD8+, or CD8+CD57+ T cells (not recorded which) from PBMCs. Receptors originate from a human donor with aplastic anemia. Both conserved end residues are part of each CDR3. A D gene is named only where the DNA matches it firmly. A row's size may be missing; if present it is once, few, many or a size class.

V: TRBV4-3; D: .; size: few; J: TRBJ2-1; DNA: TGCGCCAGCAGCCACCTAGACTACAATGAGCAGTTCTTC; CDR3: CASSHLDYNEQFF
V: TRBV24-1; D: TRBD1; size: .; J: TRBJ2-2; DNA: TGTGCCACAGCTAGACAGGGGGCGTCCGGGGAGCTGTTTTTT; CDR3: CATARQGASGELFF
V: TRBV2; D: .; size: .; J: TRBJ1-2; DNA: TGTGCCAGCAGTGAAATGGAAGGGCTTGGCTACACCTTC; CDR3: CASSEMEGLGYTF
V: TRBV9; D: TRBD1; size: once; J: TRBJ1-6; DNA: TGTGCCAGCAGCGTAGGAACAGGGGCCATACTCCACTTT; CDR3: CASSVGTGAILHF
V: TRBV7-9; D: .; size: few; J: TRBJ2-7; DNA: TGTGCCAGCAGCTCAGGGGTCCGGGACGAGCAGTACTTC; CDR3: CASSSGVRDEQYF
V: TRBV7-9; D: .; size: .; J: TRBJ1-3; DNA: TGTGCCAGCAGCTTAGCTGACCGCCGCTCTGGAAACACCATATATTTT; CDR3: CASSLADRRSGNTIYF
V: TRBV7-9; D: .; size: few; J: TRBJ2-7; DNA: TGTGCCAGCAGCCCACACGCGGGGCGCGACGAGCAGTACTTC; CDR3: CASSPHAGRDEQYF
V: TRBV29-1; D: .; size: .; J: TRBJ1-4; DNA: TGCAGCGCTGGGGCCCGAACAGTACTGGGTGAAAAACTGTTTTTT; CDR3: CSAGARTVLGEKLFF
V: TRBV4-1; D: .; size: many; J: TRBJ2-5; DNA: TGCGCCAGCAGCCAAGGATCCAGGACCGGGGAGACCCAGTACTTC; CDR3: CASSQGSRTGETQYF
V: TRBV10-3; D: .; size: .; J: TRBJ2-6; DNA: TGTGCCATAAGACAGGATGGTGGGGCCAACGTCCTGACTTTC; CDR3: CAIRQDGGANVLTF
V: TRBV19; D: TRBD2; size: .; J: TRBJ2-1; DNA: TGTGCCAGTAAAAAGCGGGAGGGCCTCAACAATGAGCAGTTCTTC; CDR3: CASKKREGLNNEQFF
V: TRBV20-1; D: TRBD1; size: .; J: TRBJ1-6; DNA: TGCAGTGCCAAGGACGGGACAGGAAGCGGTTCACCCCTCCACTTT; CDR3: CSAKDGTGSGSPLHF
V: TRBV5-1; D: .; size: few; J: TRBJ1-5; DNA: TGCGCCAGCAGCGAACAGGGCTATAGCAATCAGCCCCAGCATTTT; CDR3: CASSEQGYSNQPQHF
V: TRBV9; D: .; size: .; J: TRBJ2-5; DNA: TGTGCCAGCAGCGGAAGGAGGGAAGAGACCCAGTACTTC; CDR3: CASSGRREETQYF
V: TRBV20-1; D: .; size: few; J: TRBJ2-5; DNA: TGCAGTGCTAGAGATCCGGGGGTGGAGACCCAGTACTTC; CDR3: CSARDPGVETQYF
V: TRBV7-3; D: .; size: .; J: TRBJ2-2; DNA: TGTGCCAGCAGCTTATTGGATAAGGCCGGGGAGCTGTTTTTT; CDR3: CASSLLDKAGELFF
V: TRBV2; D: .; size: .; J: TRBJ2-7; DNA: TGTGCCAGTGGCATCGGGACTTACGAGCAGTACTTC; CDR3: CASGIGTYEQYF
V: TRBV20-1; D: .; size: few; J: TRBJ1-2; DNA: TGCAGTGCTAGAGCCAACTATGGCTACACCTTC; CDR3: CSARANYGYTF